These 4 T cell receptor beta chains were all obtained from the same sample, sequenced in a study of CD8 T cells in ankylosing spondylitis (dated by TCRdb to the late 2010s). The receptor library was made with 5' RACE. The reads were generated on an Illumina HiSeq 2500. TCRdb reran the public reads through fastp at Q25 and MiXCR, keeping productive beta chains. Duplicate CDR3 protein sequences are folded into a single record with the most common DNA and genes. This sample holds 300,000 to 350,000 distinct CDR3 sequences; 9.5% to 13% were observed only once. 9.1% of the sample is held by the ten biggest clonotypes. Material for sequencing was blood, either unsorted or a sorted T cell fraction (not recorded which). The source is a female donor with ankylosing spondylitis or in good health (not recorded which).

Ten or more counts support this clonotype. The J gene is TRBJ2-7, the V gene TRBV29-1; possibly TRBD2 for D (5 bases). V was shortened by 4 bases and J by 2 bases, with 15 bases between the two germline ends. This CDR3 has 14 amino acids. Germline V gives CDR1 SQVTM, CDR2 ANQGSEA. The CDR3 nucleotides are TGCAGCGTTGGAGTAAATCCCGGGGCCTACGAGCAGTACTTC. It codes for CSVGVNPGAYEQYF.

This clonotype was seen at least ten times. The gene calls are TRBV20-1 and TRBJ1-6; no clear D. Trimming cost V 4 bases and J 14 bases, with 21 bases left between them. This CDR3 is 14 amino acids long. Germline V lookup: CDR1 DFQATT, CDR2 SNEGSKA (reference sequence). The CDR3: CSATRASDGLSLHF. In nucleotides, the CDR3 is TGCAGTGCTACCCGAGCTAGCGATGGTTTGTCCCTCCACTTT.

This clonotype was counted only a few times. V and J are TRBV7-3 and TRBJ2-7, with 7 bases fitting TRBD2. With V trimmed by 5 bases and J by 6 bases, 10 bases remained unmatched. There are 14 residues in the CDR3. Per the germline V gene, CDR1 is SGHTA and CDR2 is FQGTGA. CDR3 protein: CASSPGLESVEQYF. CDR3 in DNA: TGTGCCAGCAGCCCAGGACTAGAAAGTGTCGAGCAGTACTTC.

This clonotype has ten or more counts. The chain couples TRBV20-1 to TRBJ2-5, with D possibly matching TRBD1 (5 bases). CDR1 and CDR2 (germline): DFQATT, SNEGSKA (reference sequence). V lost 1 base and J 5 bases, leaving 14 bases between the germline ends. The CDR3 totals 14 residues. The CDR3 protein is CSARVVGLSETQYF. CDR3 nucleotide sequence: TGCAGTGCTAGAGTAGTGGGGCTTAGTGAGACCCAGTACTTC.